Reported below is one T cell receptor beta chain. Antigen specificity is unknown. The sample originates from a study of blood T cells in healthy people across ages. The CDR3 is 14 amino acids. The V and J ends lost 6 bases and 3 bases respectively, with 13 bases between them. A second PCR of roughly 7 to 11 cycles used a sample-barcoded 5' primer and a J-beta primer mix. TCRdb processed the 5' RACE reads anew with MiXCR; each CDR3 protein has one entry. Here the sample spans about 970,000 distinct CDR3 sequences, about 51% being singletons. Regarding the study as a whole: TCR beta diversity per million T cells fell roughly linearly with age.

Sequencing used blood. The gene calls are TRBV12-3 or TRBV12-4 and TRBJ2-3; D is possibly TRBD1 (5 bases). The receptor was isolated from a woman aged 55-75 years in good health. The CDR3 nucleotides read TGTGCCAGCAGGCCAAGACAGATGACAGATACGCAGTATTTT. Its translation: CASRPRQMTDTQYF.